This T cell receptor (beta chain) was found in a study of radiotherapy plus CTLA-4 blockade in lung cancer. With regard to this clone: Antigen specificity is unknown.

Generated by immunoSEQ multiplex PCR, the TCRdb table keeps only in-frame clones and is missing some. The sample yields around 130,000 clones, over 80% seen once. The CDR3 extends over 14 amino acids. Germline loops: CDR1 MNHNS, CDR2 SASEGT. J gave up 8 bases and V 6 bases, and 11 bases lay outside the gene matches. Study-level results: In blood, TCR clones derived from the tumor expanded after radiotherapy plus ipilimumab. With interferon-beta, early dynamics of blood T cell clones were reported to best predict response.

Enrolled patients, whose metastatic non-small-cell lung cancer was chemo-refractory, received focal radiation plus CTLA-4 blockade with ipilimumab. The TCR sequence derives from a human donor with non-small cell lung cancer that progressed on radiotherapy plus ipilimumab. The J gene is TRBJ1-2, the V gene TRBV6-1; 8 nucleotides match TRBD1. The sequences come from peripheral blood, collected from a patient treated with radiotherapy plus ipilimumab. Here the CDR3 reads CASSQGRTGLGYTF. DNA of the CDR3: TGTGCCAGCAGCCAAGGGCGGACAGGGCTGGGCTACACCTTC.